These 10 T cell receptor beta chains were sequenced from one sample in a study of patients and donors after allogeneic stem cell transplantation. Each CDR3 protein gets one entry after TCRdb re-called the RT-PCR reads with MiXCR. The repertoire holds 800,000 to 1,000,000 distinct CDR3 sequences, roughly 18% seen once, with 5% to 6.5% in the top ten. Sequenced material: blood, either unsorted or a sorted T cell fraction (not recorded which). The source of these receptors is a human donor who was either an allogeneic HSCT recipient or a stem cell or donor lymphocyte infusion donor (not recorded which). It is not recorded whose cells these are; they may come from a transplant donor.

This clonotype was seen more than once but under ten times. V usage is TRBV5-6 and J usage is TRBJ2-2; D not certain. CDR3 length: 19 residues. Germline CDR1 and CDR2: SGHDT and YYEEEE. Deletions cut 5 bases from V and 0 bases from J, with 23 bases between. CDR3 DNA: TGTGCCAGCAGTGGACCCTTGATGCGAACACCGCCGAACACCGGGGAGCTGTTTTTT. This sequence encodes CASSGPLMRTPPNTGELFF.

This chain uses TRBV12-3 or TRBV12-4 with TRBJ1-2, with 9 bases lining up with TRBD1. CDR3 length: 15 amino acids. V lost 7 bases to trimming and J lost 0 bases; unmatched junction nucleotides: 6. CDR3 DNA: TGTGCCAGCAAGCACGGGACAGGGCCTAACTATGGCTACACCTTC. It codes for CASKHGTGPNYGYTF.

The chain links TRBV7-6 to TRBJ1-5; D unresolved. The CDR3 runs to 13 residues. The V end was cut by 4 bases, the J end by 5 bases, with 9 bases between. Germline CDR1 reads SGHVS; CDR2 reads FNYEAQ. The CDR3 here is CASSSTRDQPQHF. The CDR3 coding sequence is TGTGCCAGCAGCTCCACCCGTGATCAGCCCCAGCATTTT.

The chain couples TRBV20-1 to TRBJ1-1; 10 nucleotides align to TRBD1. This CDR3 region has 15 residues. With 4 bases clipped from V and 3 bases from J, the junction kept 8 bases outside the gene matches. Germline V gene lookup returns CDR1 DFQATT and CDR2 SNEGSKA (reference sequence). CDR3 coding DNA: TGCAGTGCTAAAATCGGACAGGGGGTATACACTGAAGCTTTCTTT. It is translated as CSAKIGQGVYTEAFF.

V usage is TRBV27 and J usage is TRBJ2-7; D tentatively fits TRBD1 or TRBD2 (6 bases each). The ends were cut back, 3 bases at V and 3 bases at J, with 12 bases in the middle. The CDR3 contains 14 residues. Germline V CDR1 and CDR2: MNHEY, SMNVEV (reference sequence). The CDR3 region has the DNA TGTGCCAGCAGTTTCGGGGGCCCCAACTACGAGCAGTACTTC. It codes for CASSFGGPNYEQYF.

This clonotype has just a few counts. The V gene is TRBV6-2 or TRBV6-3, the J gene TRBJ1-2; D is ambiguous. CDR1 and CDR2 from the germline V gene are MNHEY and SVGEGT. V lost 5 bases and J lost 4, with 11 bases in between. This CDR3 is 13 amino acids long. The CDR3 loop reads CASSTLVPYGYTF. The CDR3, as DNA: TGTGCCAGCAGTACCTTAGTCCCCTATGGCTACACCTTC.

This chain joins TRBV6-1 and TRBJ2-1, with 14 bases identical to TRBD2. V gave up 7 bases and J gave up 10 bases; unmatched junction bases: 9. CDR3 length equals 15 residues. The germline gives CDR1 MNHNS, CDR2 SASEGT. DNA for the CDR3: TGTGCCAGCAAAGTTTCGGGACTAGCGGGAGCGGAGCAGTTCTTC. This codes for CASKVSGLAGAEQFF.

V usage is TRBV9 and J usage is TRBJ2-2; 16 bases are a match to TRBD2. V was pared by 4 bases and J by 5 bases, with 11 bases of the junction left unmatched. The CDR3 is 19 amino acids. CDR1 is SGDLS, CDR2 YYNGEE, per germline. DNA for the CDR3: TGTGCCAGCAGCTCGCAGGGACTAGCGGGGGGGGATGGAACCGGGGAGCTGTTTTTT. As protein: CASSSQGLAGGDGTGELFF.

The chain uses TRBV3-1 and TRBJ2-3; 14 bases map to TRBD2. V lost 5 bases and J lost 6; bases outside the gene matches: 13. This CDR3 region has 18 residues. Germline V gene lookup returns CDR1 LGHDT and CDR2 YNNKEL (reference sequence). CDR3 in amino acids: CASSYINGLAGGMDTQYF. The CDR3 nucleotides read TGTGCCAGCAGCTACATTAATGGACTAGCGGGAGGAATGGATACGCAGTATTTT.

The chain carries TRBV6-5 and TRBJ1-1; 7 bases line up with TRBD1. CDR3 size: 16 residues. CDR1 is MNHEY and CDR2 is SVGAGI in the germline V gene. Trimming at V came to 2 bases and at J to 1 base, leaving 7 bases not matched to a gene. The CDR3 DNA reads TGTGCCAGCAGTTACGACGGGGACAGTGGGAACACTGAAGCTTTCTTT. The encoded protein is CASSYDGDSGNTEAFF.